Listed here are 23 T cell receptor beta chains from one sample, sequenced in a study of post-analysis software for immune sequencing data. Antigen specificity for these receptors is unknown. Built from TCR beta cDNA, the libraries had unique molecular identifiers in them. TCRdb re-derived calls from the PCR reads in MiXCR, one entry per CDR3 protein. The sample includes hundreds of thousands of distinct CDR3 sequences, approximately 60% of them seen just once. General study findings and limits: In patients, TRBV5-6, TRBV5-1 and TRBV20-1 belonged to about five TRBV segments found more frequently than in controls.

Sequencing was performed on blood. The receptors were sampled from a girl aged 2 to 9 with multiple sclerosis.

This clonotype was counted once. V and J are TRBV24-1 and TRBJ2-1; 10 nucleotides align to TRBD2. CDR1 is KGHDR, CDR2 SFDVKD, per germline. Trimming cost V 10 bases and J 2 bases; bases outside gene matches: 4. The CDR3 totals 14 residues. CDR3 nucleotide sequence: TGTGCCACAAGTACTAGCGGGGCCTACAATGAGCAGTTCTTC. The encoded protein is CATSTSGAYNEQFF.

This rearrangement joins TRBV29-1 to TRBJ2-6, with a tentative D call TRBD1 (5 bases). V was shortened by 6 bases and J by 1 base, with 13 bases between the two germline ends. Looked up from germline, CDR1 is SQVTM and CDR2 is ANQGSEA. The CDR3 is 15 amino acids. The CDR3, as DNA: TGCAGCGTAGTAGGTCAGGGTTCTGGGGCCAACGTCCTGACTTTC. It encodes CSVVGQGSGANVLTF.

The chain uses TRBV30 and TRBJ2-3, with 7 bases lining up with TRBD1. Trimming removed 0 bases from V and 0 bases from J; junction bases left unmatched: 6. Germline CDR1 reads GTSNPN; CDR2 reads SVGIG (reference sequence). This CDR3 is 16 amino acids long. CDR3 coding DNA: TGTGCCTGGAGTGTACGAGGGGGCACTAGCACAGATACGCAGTATTTT. The encoded protein is CAWSVRGGTSTDTQYF.

The J gene is TRBJ2-7, the V gene TRBV10-2; 11 bases are a match to TRBD2. The CDR3 runs 13 residues. Germline values: CDR1 WSHSY, CDR2 SAAADI. The J segment lost 6 bases and the V segment lost 4 bases, leaving 2 bases of the junction unmatched. The CDR3 region is CASSAGTSGEQYF. Here the CDR3 DNA reads TGCGCCAGCAGTGCCGGGACTAGCGGCGAGCAGTACTTC.

The chain recombines TRBV12-3 or TRBV12-4 with TRBJ1-5; possibly TRBD1 for D (5 bases). V lost 4 bases, J lost 0 bases, and 7 bases lay in between. The CDR3 consists of 14 residues. As DNA, the CDR3 is TGTGCCAGCAGTTGGGGGGATAGCAATCAGCCCCAGCATTTT. Translating it yields CASSWGDSNQPQHF.

The CDR3: CAISERAVLSYEQYF. Here the CDR3 DNA reads TGTGCCATCAGTGAGAGAGCGGTGCTATCCTACGAGCAGTACTTC. V and J are TRBV10-3 and TRBJ2-7, with TRBD2 as a possible D gene (5 bases). The CDR3 is 15 amino acids. V gave up 2 bases and J gave up 1 base, with 12 bases separating them. Germline-derived CDR1 and CDR2 are ENHRY and SYGVKD.

The gene calls are TRBV7-8 and TRBJ2-3, with 8 nucleotides matching TRBD2. With 5 bases clipped from V and 0 bases from J, the junction kept 10 bases outside the gene matches. The CDR3 has 17 residues. Per germline, CDR1 SGHVS and CDR2 FQNEAQ. CDR3 residues: CASSINPSGPSTDTQYF. As DNA, the CDR3 is TGTGCCAGCAGCATAAATCCTAGCGGGCCAAGCACAGATACGCAGTATTTT.

This chain joins TRBV5-1 and TRBJ2-1; TRBD2 aligns across 11 bases. The V gene's germline CDR1 is SGHRS and CDR2 YFSETQ. This CDR3 is built from 15 residues. The J segment lost 8 bases and the V segment lost 3 bases, leaving 7 bases of the junction unmatched. CDR3 sequence reads: CASSYLAGGLDEQFF. In DNA form, the CDR3 reads TGCGCCAGCAGCTACTTAGCGGGAGGGCTTGATGAGCAGTTCTTC.

This chain uses TRBV6-2 or TRBV6-3 with TRBJ2-3; D perhaps matches TRBD2 (5 bases). Germline V CDR1 and CDR2: MNHEY, SVGEGT. There are 18 residues in the CDR3. Trimming took off 3 bases at V and 4 bases at J, with 23 bases between the two ends. The CDR3 DNA reads TGTGCCAGCAGTTATCGGAGGCGGCTACCCTTAGGAGCAGATACGCAGTATTTT. Amino acid sequence: CASSYRRRLPLGADTQYF.

The V call is TRBV6-5, the J call TRBJ2-3, with 14 positions matching TRBD2. This CDR3 is 18 amino acids long. Germline V lookup: CDR1 MNHEY, CDR2 SVGAGI. The ends lost 2 bases at V and 2 bases at J; junction bases unmatched: 6. CDR3 nucleotides: TGTGCCAGCAGTTACGGGGGACTAGCGGGGGTTCCCACAGATACGCAGTATTTT. Translating gives CASSYGGLAGVPTDTQYF.

This sequence joins TRBV28 and TRBJ2-1; no definite D call. The CDR3 loop spans 11 amino acids. The germline gives CDR1 MDHEN, CDR2 SYDVKM. V lost 8 bases and J lost 10, with 12 bases in between. The CDR3 loop is CASCASGEQFF. The DNA for the CDR3 is TGTGCCAGCTGTGCGTCAGGCGAGCAGTTCTTC.

This rearrangement joins TRBV12-5 to TRBJ2-3; D is unclear. The CDR3 has 16 residues. CDR1 LGHNT and CDR2 FRNRAP come from the germline V gene. Trimming cost V 1 base and J 1 base, with 12 bases left between them. The CDR3 sequence is CASGLAQAPGTDTQYF. The CDR3 nucleotides read TGTGCTAGTGGTTTGGCGCAAGCCCCGGGCACAGATACGCAGTATTTT.

The chain carries TRBV2 and TRBJ2-2, with 9 nucleotides matching TRBD2. The CDR3 spans 16 residues. The ends lost 3 bases at V and 4 bases at J; junction bases unmatched: 6. Germline-derived CDR1 and CDR2 are SNHLY and FYNNEI. CDR3: CASSDPSSGTTGELFF. CDR3 DNA sequence: TGTGCCAGCAGTGATCCGTCTAGCGGGACCACCGGGGAGCTGTTTTTT.

The chain recombines TRBV7-9 with TRBJ1-2; 7 bases agree with TRBD1. Germline loops: CDR1 SEHNR, CDR2 FQNEAQ (reference sequence). The ends lost 4 bases at V and 6 bases at J; junction bases unmatched: 14. CDR3 size: 16 residues. The CDR3 sequence: CASSSNDRDFGHGYTF. The CDR3 region has the DNA TGTGCCAGCAGCTCCAACGACAGGGATTTTGGTCATGGCTACACCTTC.

Turning to this clonotype: The junction departs from the called germline gene at one end, perhaps through a read error. The V call is TRBV6-2 or TRBV6-3, the J call TRBJ2-5; TRBD2 is a possible D gene (6 bases). Germline assignment: CDR1 MNHEY and CDR2 SVGEGT. The CDR3 has 16 residues. The CDR3 region has the DNA TGTGCCAGCAGGAGAAGACTAGTGGGGGACCAGGAGACCCAGTACTTC. As protein: CASRRRLVGDQETQYF.

The chain joins TRBV5-6 to TRBJ2-1; possible D gene TRBD1, 5 bases. CDR3 size: 15 residues. Germline V gene sequence: CDR1 SGHDT, CDR2 YYEEEE. Trimming pared 6 bases from V and 3 bases from J, leaving 16 bases between. CDR3 amino acids: CASTPRERDYNEQFF. CDR3 nucleotide sequence: TGTGCCAGCACCCCCAGGGAAAGGGACTACAATGAGCAGTTCTTC. Full variable domain (remainder filled in from reference TRBV5-6 and TRBJ2-1): DAGVTQSPTHLIKTRGQQVTLRCSPKSGHDTVSWYQQALGQGPQFIFQYYEEEERQRGNFPDRFSGHQFPNYSSELNVNALLLGDSALYLCASTPRERDYNEQFFGPGTRLTVL.

V and J are TRBV5-1 and TRBJ2-1; D assignment may be TRBD1 or TRBD2 (5 bases each). CDR3 length equals 15 residues. Per the germline V gene, CDR1 is SGHRS and CDR2 is YFSETQ. The V and J ends lost 4 bases and 4 bases respectively, with 15 bases between them. The CDR3 sequence: CASSPRDRLYNEQFF. The CDR3 DNA is TGCGCCAGCAGCCCCCGGGACCGACTATACAATGAGCAGTTCTTC.

The chain links TRBV29-1 to TRBJ2-2; D ambiguous. The CDR3 sequence is 13 residues long. Germline loops: CDR1 SQVTM, CDR2 ANQGSEA. The V gene lost 5 bases and the J gene lost 1 base, with 8 bases spanning the gap. The CDR3 coding sequence is TGCAGCGTTACAACAGAGAACACCGGGGAGCTGTTTTTT. This codes for CSVTTENTGELFF.

The chain carries TRBV18 and TRBJ2-5, with 7 bases matching TRBD1. The DNA end is a closer match to TRBJ2-7, so the J assignment may be wrong. The CDR3 loop spans 13 amino acids. The germline V gene has CDR1 KGHSH and CDR2 LQKENI. The CDR3 region is CASSPDRWYEQYF. The CDR3 bases are TGTGCCAGCTCCCCGGACAGGTGGTACGAGCAGTACTTC.

V usage is TRBV5-1 and J usage is TRBJ2-3; D may correspond to TRBD1 or TRBD2 (5 bases each). The germline CDR1 and CDR2 sequences are SGHRS and YFSETQ. The CDR3 runs 16 residues. V was pared by 4 bases and J by 0 bases, with 15 bases between. DNA for the CDR3: TGCGCCAGCAGCCCAGGACGGGGACCAAGCACAGATACGCAGTATTTT. It specifies CASSPGRGPSTDTQYF.

This chain connects TRBV20-1 to TRBJ2-4; the D is unclear. With the DNA end fitting TRBJ2-7 better, the J assignment may be wrong. From germline, CDR1 is DFQATT and CDR2 SNEGSKA (reference sequence). CDR3 length equals 12 residues. The CDR3 region is CSARGLGYEQYF. CDR3 sequence (DNA): TGCAGTGCTAGAGGGCTAGGCTACGAGCAGTACTTC.

V and J are TRBV29-1 and TRBJ1-1; no clear D gene. This CDR3 contains 13 residues. The germline V gene encodes CDR1 SQVTM and CDR2 ANQGSEA. Trimming cost V 0 bases and J 0 bases, with 5 bases left between them. CDR3 in amino acids: CSVEEGMNTEAFF. The CDR3 region has the DNA TGCAGCGTTGAAGAAGGGATGAACACTGAAGCTTTCTTT. Drawing the rest from reference TRBV29-1 and TRBJ1-1, the complete variable domain is SAVISQKPSRDICQRGTSLTIQCQVDSQVTMMFWYRQQPGQSLTLIATANQGSEATYESGFVIDKFPISRPNLTFSTLTVSNMSPEDSSIYLCSVEEGMNTEAFFGQGTRLTVV.

The chain uses TRBV12-3 or TRBV12-4 and TRBJ2-3; D not resolved. The CDR3 consists of 16 residues. V was shortened by 6 bases and J by 6 bases, with 22 bases between the two germline ends. The CDR3 DNA reads TGTGCCAGCAGCGACCTTAAAGGTTCTCGGCGTGATACGCAGTATTTT. It specifies CASSDLKGSRRDTQYF.